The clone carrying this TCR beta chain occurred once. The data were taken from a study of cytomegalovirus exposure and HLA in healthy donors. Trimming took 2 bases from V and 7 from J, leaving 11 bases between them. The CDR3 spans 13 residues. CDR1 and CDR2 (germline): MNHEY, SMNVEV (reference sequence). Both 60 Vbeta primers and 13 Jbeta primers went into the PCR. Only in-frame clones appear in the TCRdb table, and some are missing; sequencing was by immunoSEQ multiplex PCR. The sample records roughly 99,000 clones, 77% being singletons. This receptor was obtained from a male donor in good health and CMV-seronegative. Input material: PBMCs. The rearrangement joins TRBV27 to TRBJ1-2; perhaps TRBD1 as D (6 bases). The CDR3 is CASSLGGGVGYTF. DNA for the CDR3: TGTGCCAGCAGTTTAGGCGGGGGCGTTGGCTACACCTTC.